A single sample gave rise to the 4 T cell receptor beta chains below, sequenced in a study of T-cell reconstitution after alpha-beta-depleted transplantation in children. Unique molecular identifiers tagged the TCRbeta library. Using its own MiXCR run on the PCR reads, TCRdb lists one record per CDR3 protein. The sample lists 90,000 to 100,000 distinct CDR3 sequences, about 25% occurring once. Sequenced material: PBMCs, taken before TCRalphabeta/CD19-depleted stem cell transplant. The receptors were gathered from a boy younger than 10 with acute lymphoblastic leukemia, due to receive a stem cell transplant.

This clonotype was seen a single time. This rearrangement joins TRBV5-7 to TRBJ2-1; TRBD1 aligns across 7 bases. TRBV5-7 is treated as an ORF (open reading frame) with a function not yet certain. The J segment lost 6 bases and the V segment lost 3 bases, leaving 12 bases of the junction unmatched. This CDR3 has 16 amino acids. DNA for the CDR3: TGTGCCAGCAGCTCTGGAGTCAGACAGGGATGCAATGAGCAGTTCTTC. Its translation is CASSSGVRQGCNEQFF.

The table lists this clonotype with many counts. The chain joins TRBV29-1 to TRBJ2-1; 16 bases are shared with TRBD2. The CDR3 runs 16 residues. The junction had 5 bases not matched to a gene; V was cut back by 3 bases and J by 6 bases. Germline assignment: CDR1 SQVTM and CDR2 ANQGSEA. CDR3: CSVDGTSGRAFNEQFF. DNA for the CDR3: TGCAGCGTTGACGGGACTAGCGGGAGGGCCTTCAATGAGCAGTTCTTC.

The rearrangement uses TRBV5-1 and TRBJ2-1; perhaps TRBD1 as D (5 bases). The CDR3 consists of 16 residues. CDR1 and CDR2 from the germline V gene are SGHRS and YFSETQ. V dropped 2 bases and J dropped 4 bases, with 16 bases sitting between them. The CDR3 DNA follows: TGCGCCAGCAGCTTTGTATCGGACACGATTTACAATGAGCAGTTCTTC. It encodes CASSFVSDTIYNEQFF. Complete variable domain (other parts from reference TRBV5-1 and TRBJ2-1): KAGVTQTPRYLIKTRGQQVTLSCSPISGHRSVSWYQQTPGQGLQFLFEYFSETQRNKGNFPGRFSGRQFSNSRSEMNVSTLELGDSALYLCASSFVSDTIYNEQFFGPGTRLTVL.

This clonotype was seen only a few times. V usage is TRBV28 and J usage is TRBJ2-7; D could derive from TRBD1 or TRBD2 (5 bases each). The germline CDR1 and CDR2 sequences are MDHEN and SYDVKM. V dropped 7 bases and J dropped 7 bases, with 14 bases sitting between them. The CDR3 runs to 12 residues. The CDR3 DNA reads as TGTGCCAGCACCCCGGGGCCTAAAGAGCAGTACTTC. This sequence encodes CASTPGPKEQYF.